This section outlines one TCR beta chain sequence together with its context. This clonotype appeared many times. Its antigen is not yet known. Per-nucleotide qualities are absent, and no much larger clonotype sits a single base away. The record originates from a study of regulatory T cells in long-lasting Graves disease (dated by TCRdb to the early 2020s). Study-level background: Antithyroid drugs had been taken for less than 3 months by newly diagnosed Graves' disease patients. A total of about 33 samples underwent TCR sequencing, from some 13 patients with persistent Graves' disease and 20 or so patients with newly diagnosed Graves' disease. The study was conducted in China and was registered as a clinical trial. This study used TCR sequencing and RNA sequencing of peripheral blood to compare persistent Graves' disease patients against newly diagnosed Graves' disease patients.

The CDR3 sequence holds 17 residues, the cysteine and phenylalanine included. The entry retains the CDR3 DNA only, 51 bases that are in frame from base 1. CDR1 LNHDA and CDR2 SQIVND were looked up in the germline V gene (reference sequence). Here V drops 6 bases and J drops 7 bases, and the junction holds 17 bases not matched to any gene. This specimen's time point label, interpreted: newly diagnosed GD, antithyroid drugs for less than 3 months. For both TCR sequencing and RNA sequencing, RNA was extracted from PBMCs using TRIzol. Graves' disease was diagnosed according to American Thyroid Association guidelines. Recruitment of patients was carried out at an endocrinology department in Xi'an, China. Each patient gave 7 to 9.5 milliliters of peripheral blood, collected in an EDTA anticoagulant tube. PBMCs were isolated by Ficoll Paque Plus density gradient separation without further T cell sorting. An Agilent 2100 Bioanalyzer and agarose gel were used to check RNA quality, and a NanoDrop 2000 was used to measure RNA concentration.

The library was generated by multiplex PCR. Sequencing used an Illumina HiSeq 4000. CDR3 regions were amplified by Arm-PCR with iRepertoire HTBI primers to construct TCR beta libraries. Gel purification was performed on PCR products prior to sequencing. The authors processed their data as follows. A total of around 59 TRBV and some 15 TRBJ segments were identified across samples and were used for gene usage analysis of CDR3 amino acid clonotypes. Filtered high-quality paired reads were merged into contigs using COPE and FqMerger. BLAST was used to align contigs to IMGT TRBV, TRBD and TRBJ reference genes, and CDR3 was defined according to IMGT. Clonotypes above 0.1% frequency were classified as highly expanded clones. Shannon entropy was used to measure repertoire diversity, and the Gini coefficient was used to measure V-J evenness. A clonotype was considered public if more than one individual shared it. TCRdb cleaned the public reads at Q25 with fastp, built clones with MiXCR and kept in-frame beta chains. Rows merge per CDR3 protein into single entries with the most common DNA and genes. These V and J calls are TCRdb output, not the study's own analysis. This sample gives around 450,000 distinct CDR3 sequences in total; approximately 16% of them show up just once. The ten most abundant clones make up roughly 8% of the sample.

General findings and caveats noted by the study authors: As a limitation, the authors acknowledged that the small sample size may reduce accuracy. Persistent disease showed preferential use of TRBV28, TRBJ1-2 and TRBJ2-5, whereas newly diagnosed disease favored TRBV20-1 and TRBJ2-1. Patients with persistent disease shared more public clonotypes (approximately 2,500) than newly diagnosed patients did (around 930). Only peripheral blood was studied, because thyroid tissue, the primary lesion, was inaccessible. Only the TCR beta chain was sequenced and analyzed. Compared with newly diagnosed patients, persistent Graves' disease patients had lower TCR Shannon entropy and fewer highly expanded clones, which suggests clonal expansion.

The same sample was also studied in work on T cells in Graves' hyperthyroidism and ophthalmopathy. In that second paper, the authors write: Stable Graves' hyperthyroidism was defined as no progression to ophthalmopathy during 18 months of follow-up. Hyperthyroidism patients were newly diagnosed, had a disease duration of under 2 months, and were aged 18 to 65 years. Any patient with an uncontrolled infection, another autoimmune disease, pregnancy or lactation was excluded. Diagnoses were based on clinical symptoms, serum thyroxine and TRAb, thyroid ultrasound and orbital computed tomography. The TCR CDR3 was subjected to a first round of RT-PCR using the HTBI primer set and the Qiagen OneStep RT-PCR kit. Most expanded thyroid clonotypes (frequency above 0.001) were also detected in blood, a finding suggesting that blood repertoires may reflect thyroid immune responses. A model built on a 13 V-J signature distinguished ophthalmopathy from stable hyperthyroidism, reaching 87.88% sensitivity and about 81% specificity in cross-validation and 80%/75% in testing. During validation, the model predicted progression to ophthalmopathy a median of roughly six months ahead of onset, with approximately 70% sensitivity and around 72% specificity. To identify TCR V-J signatures that set the groups apart, the researchers used a discovery cohort of more than 95 patients, made up of around 40 with Graves' ophthalmopathy and some 60 with stable Graves' hyperthyroidism. An independent validation cohort of 18 to 20 hyperthyroidism patients and 17 patients who later progressed to ophthalmopathy tested prospective prediction of ophthalmopathy. The roughly 91 discovery patients were randomly split 7:3 into training and test sets. The study also compared thyroid tissue and blood T-cell repertoires from about six Graves' hyperthyroidism patients. Once sampling was done, hyperthyroidism patients were given methimazole at a starting dose of 30 mg daily, whereas ophthalmopathy patients were given high-dose intravenous methylprednisolone. Libraries were constructed in a second round of multiplex PCR, after which size selection and purification were carried out. Paired-end sequencing of the libraries was performed with 100 bp reads on an Illumina HiSeq2000. Raw data were processed with SOAPnuke, discarding reads with adapters, uncalled bases, mean Phred below 15, or no exact constant-primer or identifier match. High-quality paired reads were merged with COPE v1.2.5, and unique nucleotide sequences were defined as clonotypes. MiTCR v1.1 was used to align clonotypes to the IMGT TRBV, TRBD and TRBJ reference segments. The analysis included only V-J combinations with a frequency above 0.0001, which together covered around 99% of the repertoires. The TCS score was defined as F50 (clonal expansion) divided by E x V (chaos), with BLOSUM62-based TCRdist calculated between CDR3 peptides within each V-J. Welch's t-statistics and random forest reduced around 510 V-J features to about 13, which were used in a naive Bayes classifier (R e1071). Sample size was not statistically predetermined, and investigators were not blinded to group allocation. The paper reports TCR Vbeta CDR3 sequencing of some 140 peripheral blood samples: around 41 ophthalmopathy, fewer than 80 hyperthyroidism and 17 progressor patients.

The TCR comes from a woman aged 35 to 49 with Graves disease. Donor details come from another sample of the same person, matched by shared clones. This sequence uses TRBV19 and TRBJ1-4; TRBD1 lines up with 7 middle nucleotides. The input for sequencing was peripheral blood mononuclear cells (PBMCs), taken at new diagnosis, from a patient treated with antithyroid drugs. The DNA reads TGTGCCAGTAGCCCAGCCCCGACAGGGTTAAACCGTGAAAAACTGTTTTTT. Its translation is CASSPAPTGLNREKLFF.